This entry is about one T cell receptor beta chain. This specimen comes from a study of technical replicates of blood from a handful of donors. The length of the CDR3 is 14 residues. The germline V and J ends were trimmed by 6 bases and 3 bases, with 14 bases remaining between them. Germline V CDR1 and CDR2: SNHLY, FYNNEI. Sequencing was performed with immunoSEQ multiplex PCR; in TCRdb, only in-frame clones are kept and a portion is missing. The sample includes 9,500 to 15,000 clones, 93% of them seen just once. The chain employs TRBV2 and TRBJ1-1, with a weak D call TRBD1 (5 bases). The sample consisted of PBMCs. This sequence originates from a human donor in good health. The CDR3 spells CASRERGGDTEAFF. As DNA, the CDR3 is TGTGCCAGCAGAGAACGGGGGGGGGACACTGAAGCTTTCTTT.